The 19 T cell receptor beta chains listed next were all sequenced from one sample in a study of blood T cell repertoires in COVID-19. Method: immunoSEQ multiplex PCR; TCRdb's copy keeps in-frame clones and lacks some. The sample carries 340,000 or so clones, 70% to 90% recorded once. The sequenced sample was PBMCs or T cells enriched from blood (not recorded which). The receptor set was obtained from a woman between 35 and 50 years old with acute COVID-19.

The rearrangement joins TRBV4-1 to TRBJ2-1, with D perhaps TRBD2 (5 bases). The CDR3 has 17 residues. Germline V gene sequence: CDR1 MGHRA, CDR2 YSYEKL. The V end lost 0 bases, the J end lost 7 bases, and 19 bases lay between the germline ends. This CDR3 is CASSQESRTRARNEQFF. The CDR3 nucleotides are TGCGCCAGCAGCCAAGAAAGCCGTACTAGAGCCAGAAATGAGCAGTTCTTC.

This clone was counted between two and nine times. The rearrangement uses TRBV9 and TRBJ2-1; tentatively, D is TRBD2 (5 bases). This CDR3 contains 13 residues. Trimming cost V 4 bases and J 6 bases, with 11 bases left between them. The germline CDR1 and CDR2 sequences are SGDLS and YYNGEE. CDR3 sequence: CASSPREGNEQFF. CDR3 DNA sequence: TGTGCCAGCAGCCCCCGAGAGGGCAATGAGCAGTTCTTC.

The V call is TRBV27, the J call TRBJ1-4, with D maybe TRBD1 (6 bases). The CDR3 spans 14 residues. Germline lookup yields CDR1 MNHEY and CDR2 SMNVEV (reference sequence). V was clipped by 3 bases and J by 6 bases, with 11 bases between them. CDR3 DNA sequence: TGTGCCAGCAGTTTGAGGGGGAGGGATGAAAAACTGTTTTTT. Translating it yields CASSLRGRDEKLFF.

The chain carries TRBV29-1 and TRBJ2-5, with a possible D match to TRBD1 (5 bases). The CDR3 runs 13 residues. Deletions cut 7 bases from V and 1 base from J, with 13 bases between. Germline V CDR1 and CDR2: SQVTM, ANQGSEA. In DNA form, the CDR3 reads TGCAGCGCCCTGACAGACGTCCAAGAGACCCAGTACTTC. Protein sequence: CSALTDVQETQYF.

J is TRBJ2-5 and V is TRBV2, with 8 bases aligning to TRBD1. This CDR3 is 15 amino acids long. Germline trimming cut 4 bases from V and 4 bases from J; bases unmatched to any gene: 8. Germline values: CDR1 SNHLY, CDR2 FYNNEI. The CDR3: CASSATGATVETQYF. CDR3 nucleotide sequence: TGTGCCAGCAGTGCGACAGGGGCAACGGTAGAGACCCAGTACTTC. Supplemented by reference TRBV2 and TRBJ2-5, the full variable domain reads EPEVTQTPSHQVTQMGQEVILRCVPISNHLYFYWYRQILGQKVEFLVSFYNNEISEKSEIFDDQFSVERPDGSNFTLKIRSTKLEDSAMYFCASSATGATVETQYFGPGTRLLVL.

In nucleotides, the CDR3 is TGTGCCAGCAGCCGGGACAGCTACACTGAAGCTTTCTTT. Amino acid sequence: CASSRDSYTEAFF. The V gene is TRBV5-4, the J gene TRBJ1-1; 7 bases fit TRBD1. Germline loops: CDR1 SGHNT, CDR2 YYREEE (reference sequence). The CDR3 runs to 13 residues. After removal of 4 bases from V and 3 bases from J, the junction contained 3 bases not matched to a gene.

This clone was counted a few times. The rearrangement links TRBV27 to TRBJ1-5; D unclear. Germline V CDR1 and CDR2: MNHEY, SMNVEV (reference sequence). This CDR3 is built from 13 residues. Trimming removed 3 bases from V and 4 bases from J, with 7 bases in between. DNA for the CDR3: TGTGCCAGCAGTTTTGGGGAGAATCAGCCCCAGCATTTT. Amino acid sequence: CASSFGENQPQHF.

Note on this clone: At one boundary the junction diverges from the germline segment, which might be a read error. The chain links TRBV12-3 or TRBV12-4 to TRBJ1-1; D gene ambiguous. The CDR3 consists of 12 residues. The DNA for the CDR3 is TGTGCCGGCAGTATGAGGACTGTTGAAGCTTTCTTT. It translates to CAGSMRTVEAFF.

The rearrangement links TRBV6-6 to TRBJ2-7; possible D gene TRBD2, 6 bases. CDR3 length: 14 residues. CDR1 is MNHNY and CDR2 is SVGAGI in the germline V gene (reference sequence). V was shortened by 1 base and J by 6 bases, with 13 bases between the two germline ends. CDR3 amino acids: CASSYLGGFSEQYF. In DNA, the CDR3 is TGTGCCAGCAGTTACTTAGGAGGGTTCTCCGAGCAGTACTTC.

This clone occurred once. The V call is TRBV7-2, the J call TRBJ2-7; possibly TRBD1 for D (6 bases). Looked up from germline, CDR1 is SGHTA and CDR2 is FQGNSA. The CDR3 extends over 15 amino acids. V lost 4 bases to trimming and J lost 5 bases, with 18 bases between them. This chain's CDR3 is CASSSPGTTGHEQYF. The CDR3 DNA follows: TGTGCCAGCAGCTCCCCGGGGACGACAGGCCACGAGCAGTACTTC.

The chain carries TRBV9 and TRBJ2-2; D gene unclear. The CDR3 totals 16 residues. V was shortened by 3 bases and J by 2 bases, with 14 bases between the two germline ends. CDR1 SGDLS and CDR2 YYNGEE come from the germline V gene. Here the CDR3 reads CASSAHLTGNTGELFF. Here the CDR3 DNA reads TGTGCCAGCAGCGCCCATTTGACGGGTAACACCGGGGAGCTGTTTTTT. The full variable domain, completed using reference TRBV9 and TRBJ2-2, is DSGVTQTPKHLITATGQRVTLRCSPRSGDLSVYWYQQSLDQGLQFLIQYYNGEERAKGNILERFSAQQFPDLHSELNLSSLELGDSALYFCASSAHLTGNTGELFFGEGSRLTVL.

In this sample, this clone turned up once. The chain has TRBV3-1 (or the pseudogene TRBV3-2) and TRBJ1-2; D gene unclear. The CDR3 sequence is 11 residues long. Germline V gives CDR1 LGHDT, CDR2 YNNKEL (reference sequence). Trimming removed 3 bases from V and 9 bases from J, with 8 bases in between. CDR3 region: CASSQDGSYTF. CDR3 coding DNA: TGTGCCAGCAGCCAGGACGGGAGCTACACCTTC.

This clone was detected once. The CDR3 region is CASSLFPGDGYTF. CDR3 in DNA: TGTGCCAGCAGTTTATTCCCAGGGGATGGCTACACCTTC. This sequence joins TRBV28 and TRBJ1-2; possibly TRBD1 for D (6 bases). The ends were cut back, 1 base at V and 6 bases at J, with 9 bases in the middle. The CDR3 runs to 13 residues. Germline lookup yields CDR1 MDHEN and CDR2 SYDVKM.

This chain connects TRBV9 to TRBJ2-7, with TRBD2 matching 11 bases. The ends lost 2 bases at V and 5 bases at J; junction bases unmatched: 6. The CDR3 covers 15 residues. CDR1 is SGDLS, CDR2 YYNGEE, per germline. Written as DNA, the CDR3 is TGTGCCAGCAGCGTCACCGGGACTAGCGGCCACGAGCAGTACTTC. Residues: CASSVTGTSGHEQYF.

The chain links TRBV11-2 to TRBJ2-4, with a weak D call TRBD2 (5 bases). Germline lookup yields CDR1 SGHAT and CDR2 FQNNGV. Trimming removed 1 base from V and 7 bases from J, with 11 bases in between. The CDR3 is 14 amino acids. The CDR3 sequence is CASSLGTQRNIQYF. For the CDR3, the DNA is TGTGCCAGCAGCTTAGGGACCCAGCGGAACATTCAGTACTTC.

Here the CDR3 reads CASSQGTGYNQPQHF. In nucleotides, the CDR3 is TGCGCCAGCAGCCAAGGCACAGGTTACAATCAGCCCCAGCATTTT. The chain employs TRBV4-1 and TRBJ1-5; maybe TRBD1 (5 bases). CDR3 length: 15 amino acids. V dropped 1 base and J dropped 3 bases, with 10 bases sitting between them. Germline V gives CDR1 MGHRA, CDR2 YSYEKL.

This clone occurred a few times. The chain employs TRBV5-1 and TRBJ2-1; 8 bases align to TRBD1. Looked up from germline, CDR1 is SGHRS and CDR2 is YFSETQ. The CDR3 is 14 residues long. The trim removed 4 bases at V and 2 bases at J, leaving 2 bases unmatched. CDR3 DNA: TGCGCCAGCAGCGGACAGGGAACCTACAATGAGCAGTTCTTC. Residues: CASSGQGTYNEQFF.

CDR3 nucleotides: TGTGCCAGCAGGTACCGGGACATCACGGTGGAGCTGTTTTTT. Translating it yields CASRYRDITVELFF. The J gene is TRBJ2-2, the V gene TRBV7-2; maybe TRBD1 (6 bases). The germline V and J ends were trimmed by 6 bases and 10 bases, with 18 bases remaining between them. The CDR3 runs to 14 residues. The germline V gene encodes CDR1 SGHTA and CDR2 FQGNSA. The whole variable domain, filled in from reference TRBV7-2 and TRBJ2-2, reads GAGVSQSPSNKVTEKGKDVELRCDPISGHTALYWYRQSLGQGLEFLIYFQGNSAPDKSGLPSDRFSAERTGGSVSTLTIQRTQQEDSAVYLCASRYRDITVELFFGEGSRLTVL.

This clone was recorded once. This chain links TRBV4-2 with TRBJ2-7, with TRBD1 matching over 7 bases. V lost 1 base and J lost 0; bases outside the gene matches: 6. The CDR3 is 16 amino acids. The germline V gene encodes CDR1 LGHNA and CDR2 YNFKEQ. DNA of the CDR3: TGTGCCAGCAGCCAAGGCAGACAGGGACGCTCCTACGAGCAGTACTTC. The encoded protein is CASSQGRQGRSYEQYF.